This TCR beta chain was recorded in a study of blood T cell repertoires in COVID-19. About the research overall: Acute and convalescent COVID-19 samples came from the United States, Italy and Spain.

Some clones are missing from TCRdb's copy, which holds only in-frame ones; the method was immunoSEQ multiplex PCR. The sample contains more than 45,000 clones, around four fifths of which appear only once. The V and J ends lost 4 bases and 7 bases respectively, with 21 bases between them. This CDR3 contains 15 residues. CDR1 SGHNT and CDR2 YYREEE come from the germline V gene (reference sequence). Sequencing was done on a sample of peripheral blood. The V call is TRBV5-4, the J call TRBJ2-7, with D maybe TRBD1 (8 bases). This receptor was taken from a human donor in a cohort sampled during active COVID-19. The CDR3 nucleotides read TGTGCCAGCAGCCTTGACAGGGGAGGGCTACTGGAGCAGTACTTC. Encoded protein: CASSLDRGGLLEQYF.